This T cell receptor beta chain was recorded in a study of cytomegalovirus exposure and HLA in healthy donors. Study results and limitations: The study designated around 150 TCR beta chains cytomegalovirus-associated. Several of the most significant clusters appeared, in a later analysis, to be linked to common viral pathogens. In most subjects, TCR beta sequences reportedly gave accurate predictions of HLA-A and HLA-B alleles.

Points on this clone: Its cognate antigen is unknown.

Samples came from healthy bone marrow donors. V shed 4 bases and J shed 4 bases, with 13 bases lying between them. CDR1 LNHDA and CDR2 SQIVND come from the germline V gene (reference sequence). The CDR3 consists of 14 residues. The study ran its PCR with 60 Vbeta and 13 Jbeta primers. Sequencing was performed with immunoSEQ multiplex PCR; in TCRdb, only in-frame clones are kept and a portion is missing. The table includes roughly 170,000 clones, about 77% detected once. This rearrangement joins TRBV19 to TRBJ1-1; D is ambiguous. The receptor's source is a man under 40 in good health and CMV-seronegative. Input material: PBMCs. The CDR3 sequence is CASSSRSGGTEAFF. DNA for the CDR3: TGTGCCAGTAGTAGTCGGTCGGGAGGCACTGAAGCTTTCTTT.